The 30 T cell receptor beta chains below were found in one sample sequenced in a study of control samples from healthy donors and cancer patients. Assay: immunoSEQ multiplex PCR; the TCRdb copy retains only in-frame clones and omits some. The data show some 95,000 clones, approximately 81% seen once. Specimen: blood. Every receptor here comes from a woman aged 25 to 39 in good health.

The J gene is TRBJ2-7, the V gene TRBV5-6; 7 nucleotides match TRBD1. Germline V lookup: CDR1 SGHDT, CDR2 YYEEEE. V lost 3 bases to trimming and J lost 4 bases; unmatched junction nucleotides: 4. The CDR3 has 13 amino acids. The CDR3 nucleotides are TGTGCCAGCAGCTACGGGACAGTTTACGAGCAGTACTTC. This encodes CASSYGTVYEQYF.

The rearrangement joins TRBV24-1 to TRBJ2-6; D possibly matches TRBD1 or TRBD2 (5 bases each). Trimming shortened V by 5 bases and J by 1 base, and 8 bases separated the two germline ends. The CDR3 spans 15 residues. In germline, CDR1 is KGHDR, CDR2 SFDVKD. This chain's CDR3 is CATSAGRSGANVLTF. CDR3 coding DNA: TGTGCCACCAGTGCGGGGCGATCTGGGGCCAACGTCCTGACTTTC.

In DNA, the CDR3 is TGTGCCAGCAGTTTTAAGGGATCGGGTGAAGCTTTCTTT. Amino acid sequence: CASSFKGSGEAFF. V gene TRBV12-3 or TRBV12-4 combines with J gene TRBJ1-1; D is uncertain. V was cut by 3 bases and J by 7 bases, with 12 bases left in between. The length of the CDR3 is 13 residues.

V gene TRBV3-1 (or the pseudogene TRBV3-2) combines with J gene TRBJ2-7; D may be TRBD1 or TRBD2 (6 bases each). Germline loops: CDR1 LGHDT, CDR2 YNNKEL (reference sequence). V was pared by 8 bases and J by 0 bases, with 11 bases between. The CDR3 runs 13 residues. The CDR3 DNA is TGTGCCAGCGGCGGGACAAGCTCCTACGAGCAGTACTTC. Its protein product is CASGGTSSYEQYF.

The rearrangement links TRBV9 to TRBJ2-3; D is uncertain. The ends were cut back, 0 bases at V and 2 bases at J, with 4 bases in the middle. CDR1 is SGDLS, CDR2 YYNGEE, per germline. CDR3 length: 13 residues. The CDR3 here is CASSVGDTDTQYF. The CDR3 coding sequence is TGTGCCAGCAGCGTAGGGGACACAGATACGCAGTATTTT.

This clone is a singleton in its sample. The germline gene is not matched at one end of the junction; a read error may be the cause. The chain links TRBV13 to TRBJ2-1, with 9 bases fitting TRBD2. Per germline, CDR1 PRHDT and CDR2 FYEKMQ (reference sequence). This CDR3 is 18 amino acids long. DNA of the CDR3: TGTGCCAGCACCTTAGAGACCTACAGCGGGGGGAGTTACAATGAGCAGTTCTTC. It is translated as CASTLETYSGGSYNEQFF. Combining the CDR3 with reference TRBV13 and TRBJ2-1 gives the whole variable domain AAGVIQSPRHLIKEKRETATLKCYPIPRHDTVYWYQQGPGQDPQFLISFYEKMQSDKGSIPDRFSAQQFSDYHSELNMSSLELGDSALYFCASTLETYSGGSYNEQFFGPGTRLTVL.

The chain carries TRBV19 and TRBJ1-2, with unresolved D. Deletions cut 7 bases from V and 4 bases from J, with 10 bases between. Germline V CDR1 and CDR2: LNHDA, SQIVND (reference sequence). CDR3 size: 12 residues. DNA of the CDR3: TGTGCCAGTACTGGGGTTGGCTATGGCTACACCTTC. It encodes CASTGVGYGYTF.

This chain connects TRBV6-5 to TRBJ1-6; 10 nucleotides agree with TRBD1. Germline CDR1 is MNHEY and CDR2 is SVGAGI. There are 12 residues in the CDR3. CDR3 sequence (DNA): TGTGCGGCAGGGGACAGGGGCTTACCCCTCCACTTT. Its translation: CAAGDRGLPLHF.

This chain links TRBV9 with TRBJ1-6, with 7 nucleotides matching TRBD1. From germline, CDR1 is SGDLS and CDR2 YYNGEE. This CDR3 spans 16 amino acids. V gave up 4 bases and J gave up 7 bases; unmatched junction bases: 11. The CDR3 DNA follows: TGTGCCAGCAGCCCCCGACAGGGAGGAAAAAATTCACCCCTCCACTTT. Translated, it gives CASSPRQGGKNSPLHF.

J is TRBJ1-1 and V is TRBV4-3; no clear D gene. Germline V gene data show CDR1 as LGHNA and CDR2 as YSLEER. Trimming took 3 bases from V and 3 from J, leaving 8 bases between them. The CDR3 contains 13 residues. The chain's CDR3 is CASSHRVDTEAFF. The CDR3 coding sequence is TGCGCCAGCAGCCACAGAGTCGACACTGAAGCTTTCTTT.

V and J are TRBV18 and TRBJ2-7, with D tentatively TRBD1 (5 bases). The CDR3 has 13 amino acids. Deletions cut 2 bases from V and 6 bases from J, with 11 bases between. Germline V lookup: CDR1 KGHSH, CDR2 LQKENI. This CDR3 reads CASSPDRVSEQYF. Here the CDR3 DNA reads TGTGCCAGCTCACCAGACAGAGTGAGCGAGCAGTACTTC.

V usage is TRBV6-2 or TRBV6-3 and J usage is TRBJ1-5; D not certain. The ends were cut back, 2 bases at V and 11 bases at J, with 16 bases in the middle. The CDR3 is 14 residues long. Germline-derived CDR1 and CDR2 are MNHEY and SVGEGT. The CDR3, as DNA: TGTGCCAGCAGTTACGCGGCAGGTAACTCGGCCCAGCATTTT. Protein: CASSYAAGNSAQHF.

This chain uses TRBV19 with TRBJ2-7; D not resolved. Trimming took 0 bases from V and 5 from J, leaving 8 bases between them. The V gene's germline CDR1 is LNHDA and CDR2 SQIVND (reference sequence). This CDR3 spans 13 amino acids. The CDR3 protein is CASSIDGDHEQYF. CDR3 in DNA: TGTGCCAGTAGTATAGATGGGGATCACGAGCAGTACTTC.

The chain links TRBV4-3 to TRBJ2-3; no reliable D call. The CDR3 runs 14 residues. The germline gives CDR1 LGHNA, CDR2 YSLEER. Trimming took off 0 bases at V and 2 bases at J, with 6 bases between the two ends. The CDR3 is CASSQDLITDTQYF. The CDR3 DNA reads TGCGCCAGCAGCCAAGATTTGATCACAGATACGCAGTATTTT.

V is TRBV7-3 and J is TRBJ1-4; D unclear. CDR3 length equals 18 residues. Trimming removed 5 bases at V and 4 bases at J, with 23 bases between. The germline V gene has CDR1 SGHTA and CDR2 FQGTGA. The CDR3 protein is CASSLPKGLGIGNEKLFF. The CDR3 region has the DNA TGTGCCAGCAGCCTCCCCAAGGGATTGGGGATCGGTAATGAAAAACTGTTTTTT.

This clone has a handful of counts. The V and J genes are TRBV2 and TRBJ1-2; weak D call: TRBD1 (6 bases). The V gene's germline CDR1 is SNHLY and CDR2 FYNNEI. This CDR3 is 15 amino acids long. V lost 4 bases and J 3 bases, leaving 15 bases between the germline ends. CDR3 DNA sequence: TGTGCCAGCAGTGTGTACAGGGCTGGCGACTATGGCTACACCTTC. Translation: CASSVYRAGDYGYTF.

The rearrangement joins TRBV19 to TRBJ1-4, with D unresolved. The CDR3 is 14 residues long. Between the trimmed V and J ends, which lost 3 bases and 0 bases, there was a span of 5 bases. Germline loops: CDR1 LNHDA, CDR2 SQIVND (reference sequence). The CDR3 loop is CASSIRTTNEKLFF. Written as DNA, the CDR3 is TGTGCCAGTAGTATCCGGACAACTAATGAAAAACTGTTTTTT.

This chain connects TRBV12-5 to TRBJ2-1; D call uncertain. V lost 2 bases to trimming and J lost 9 bases, with 8 bases between them. CDR3 length: 12 amino acids. The germline V gene encodes CDR1 LGHNT and CDR2 FRNRAP. The CDR3 sequence: CASGLFSSEQFF. The DNA for the CDR3 is TGTGCTAGTGGTTTGTTCAGTTCTGAGCAGTTCTTC.

V is TRBV25-1 and J is TRBJ2-1, with 7 bases that match TRBD2. Germline trimming cut 3 bases from V and 2 bases from J; bases unmatched to any gene: 7. CDR3 length: 16 residues. The germline V gene has CDR1 MGHDK and CDR2 SYGVNS. CDR3 DNA sequence: TGTGCCAGCAGTGATCCGAAACTAGCGACCTACAATGAGCAGTTCTTC. It codes for CASSDPKLATYNEQFF.

The gene calls are TRBV10-3 and TRBJ1-1; 8 nucleotides match TRBD1. V lost 0 bases and J lost 11; bases outside the gene matches: 8. The CDR3 runs 14 residues. Germline CDR1 and CDR2: ENHRY and SYGVKD. The DNA of the CDR3 is TGTGCCATCAGTGAGTCGACAGGGACAGGAAGTGCTTTCTTT. Its protein product is CAISESTGTGSAFF.

The chain has TRBV7-8 and TRBJ1-3; 7 bases map to TRBD1. Germline V gene data show CDR1 as SGHVS and CDR2 as FQNEAQ. Losses at the gene ends were 2 bases for V and 2 bases for J; bases not matched to a gene: 9. The CDR3 runs to 17 residues. The CDR3 sequence: CASSLRQGDNTGNTIYF. CDR3 nucleotide sequence: TGTGCCAGCAGCTTACGGCAGGGGGACAATACTGGAAACACCATATATTTT.

This clone turned up a few times. The chain links TRBV5-6 to TRBJ2-1; TRBD1 matches 11 bases. V gave up 0 bases and J gave up 5 bases; unmatched junction bases: 4. CDR1 and CDR2 from the germline V gene are SGHDT and YYEEEE. This CDR3 has 16 amino acids. The chain's CDR3 is CASSLGGTGGDNEQFF. CDR3 in DNA: TGTGCCAGCAGCTTGGGAGGGACAGGGGGAGACAATGAGCAGTTCTTC.

The CDR3 bases are TGTGCCAGCAGTCCAGGGACCCTACGATCAATCCAAGAGACCCAGTACTTC. It translates to CASSPGTLRSIQETQYF. The chain carries TRBV21-1 and TRBJ2-5. TRBV21-1 is a recognized pseudogene. The CDR3 spans 17 residues.

The chain joins TRBV7-2 to TRBJ2-7, with 11 bases lining up with TRBD2. V trimming: 4 bases; J trimming: 0 bases; junction bases outside the gene matches: 2. The CDR3 length is 15 residues. Per germline, CDR1 SGHTA and CDR2 FQGNSA. In DNA, the CDR3 is TGTGCCAGCAGCTACCTAGCGGGGGGCTCCTACGAGCAGTACTTC. Translated: CASSYLAGGSYEQYF.

This chain uses TRBV6-5 with TRBJ2-1, with 7 bases matching TRBD2. The trim removed 0 bases at V and 0 bases at J, leaving 2 bases unmatched. Germline V gives CDR1 MNHEY, CDR2 SVGAGI. CDR3 size: 16 residues. The CDR3 DNA sequence: TGTGCCAGCAGTTACTCGGGAGGGTTCTCCTACAATGAGCAGTTCTTC. The encoded protein is CASSYSGGFSYNEQFF.

The chain carries TRBV5-1 and TRBJ2-7; a weak D match, TRBD1 (6 bases). The CDR3 consists of 15 residues. Germline V gene lookup returns CDR1 SGHRS and CDR2 YFSETQ. V shed 5 bases and J shed 4 bases, with 19 bases lying between them. The CDR3 bases are TGCGCCAGCAGACGCCGGTCCGGACAGCCGTACGAGCAGTACTTC. This gives the protein CASRRRSGQPYEQYF.

The rearrangement joins TRBV5-4 to TRBJ2-1; the match to TRBD2 covers 9 bases. This CDR3 is built from 15 residues. V shed 3 bases, J shed 4 bases, and the junction held 5 bases outside the gene matches. Germline V gene sequence: CDR1 SGHNT, CDR2 YYREEE (reference sequence). CDR3 region: CASSSAGGDYNEQFF. CDR3 nucleotides: TGTGCCAGCAGCTCAGCGGGGGGCGATTACAATGAGCAGTTCTTC.

The V and J genes are TRBV2 and TRBJ1-5, with 9 positions matching TRBD1. This CDR3 region has 15 residues. Losses at the gene ends were 7 bases for V and 5 bases for J; bases not matched to a gene: 9. Germline values: CDR1 SNHLY, CDR2 FYNNEI. Here the CDR3 DNA reads TGTGCCAGCACCCTGGGACAGGGCAATGATCAGCCCCAGCATTTT. Translated: CASTLGQGNDQPQHF.

This clone has just a few counts. The V call is TRBV7-9, the J call TRBJ2-2; D not certain. The germline gives CDR1 SEHNR, CDR2 FQNEAQ (reference sequence). Trimming stripped 2 bases from V and 1 base from J, with 5 bases between. This CDR3 spans 14 amino acids. The CDR3 here is CASSLLQNTGELFF. Here the CDR3 DNA reads TGTGCCAGCAGCTTACTACAGAACACCGGGGAGCTGTTTTTT.

The rearrangement links TRBV9 to TRBJ2-7; tentatively, D is TRBD1 (6 bases). Trimming removed 4 bases at V and 6 bases at J, with 17 bases between. Germline V gene lookup returns CDR1 SGDLS and CDR2 YYNGEE. This CDR3 spans 14 amino acids. The CDR3 bases are TGTGCCAGCAGCACACAGGGTAGTGACTCCGAGCAGTACTTC. Translation: CASSTQGSDSEQYF. Full variable domain (rest looked up from reference TRBV9 and TRBJ2-7): DSGVTQTPKHLITATGQRVTLRCSPRSGDLSVYWYQQSLDQGLQFLIQYYNGEERAKGNILERFSAQQFPDLHSELNLSSLELGDSALYFCASSTQGSDSEQYFGPGTRLTVT.